The TCR beta chain under discussion was sequenced for a study of chemoradiotherapy in HPV16-positive cancers. The method was immunoSEQ multiplex PCR; TCRdb's version includes in-frame clones alone and lacks a portion of them. The data contain approximately 28,000 clones, about 89% of them singletons. This CDR3 contains 12 residues. This receptor was taken from a human donor with HPV-associated anogenital cancer. This sequence joins TRBV21-1 and TRBJ2-7; no check of the table's D call, TRBD2, against the DNA was made. TRBV21-1 is reported as a pseudogene. The input for sequencing was blood, taken from a patient who underwent chemoradiotherapy. CDR3 nucleotide sequence: TGTGCCAGCAGGTGGCGGGACGGGGAGCAGTACTTC. It specifies CASRWRDGEQYF.